This T cell receptor beta chain was captured in a study of blood T cell repertoires in COVID-19. The wider study: The United States, Italy and Spain provided the acute and convalescent COVID-19 samples. PBMCs, B-cell-depleted T cells, or T cells were the source of the cDNA or gDNA that made up the material.

Original handling: From reference gene primer amplification, estimates of nucleated cell counts were derived. Using immunoSEQ multiplex PCR, the repertoire was profiled, and TCRdb retains in-frame clones only, with some absent. The V and J calls and the clone size are those of that table, but D and trimming were determined from the DNA. The table shows about 170,000 clones, with roughly 90% occurring only once. The ends were cut back, 4 bases at V and 8 bases at J, with 19 bases in the middle. The CDR3 length is 15 residues. Germline V gene sequence: CDR1 SGHRS, CDR2 YFSETQ. Sequencing was done on a sample of peripheral blood. J is TRBJ2-1 and V is TRBV5-1, with TRBD2 as a possible D gene (7 bases). The TCR was taken from a man aged 50 to 59 with acute or convalescent COVID-19. CDR3 nucleotides: TGCGCCAGCAGCCGGCGCGGCGGGGAGGGGGATGAGCAGTTCTTC. The encoded protein is CASSRRGGEGDEQFF. Full variable domain (missing parts from reference TRBV5-1 and TRBJ2-1): KAGVTQTPRYLIKTRGQQVTLSCSPISGHRSVSWYQQTPGQGLQFLFEYFSETQRNKGNFPGRFSGRQFSNSRSEMNVSTLELGDSALYLCASSRRGGEGDEQFFGPGTRLTVL.